One and the same sample provided the 5 T cell receptor beta chains below, sequenced in a study of CD4 T cells in relation to SARS-CoV-2 and coronaviruses. The unexposed donors gave CD4+ T cells in about 2010-2019, prior to COVID-19. Some clones are missing from TCRdb's copy, which holds only in-frame ones; the method was immunoSEQ multiplex PCR. The data show approximately 70,000 clones, just over 90% seen once. Sequenced: naive CD4+ T cells from PBMCs. Subset of the sample: naive CD4+ T cells isolated by negative enrichment. Receptor source: a human donor in good health.

The chain is built from TRBV7-3 and TRBJ1-1; no reliable D call. This CDR3 is 13 amino acids long. Trimming pared 4 bases from V and 3 bases from J, leaving 9 bases between. The germline V gene has CDR1 SGHTA and CDR2 FQGTGA. In DNA, the CDR3 is TGTGCCAGCAGCTCCACACCTCACACTGAAGCTTTCTTT. It translates to CASSSTPHTEAFF. Complete variable domain (other parts from reference TRBV7-3 and TRBJ1-1): GAGVSQTPSNKVTEKGKYVELRCDPISGHTALYWYRQSLGQGPEFLIYFQGTGAADDSGLPNDRFFAVRPEGSVSTLKIQRTERGDSAVYLCASSSTPHTEAFFGQGTRLTVV.

This chain uses TRBV7-9 with TRBJ1-1; D call uncertain. The CDR3 totals 15 residues. CDR1 is SEHNR and CDR2 is FQNEAQ in the germline V gene (reference sequence). V was pared by 5 bases and J by 3 bases, with 16 bases between. CDR3 sequence (DNA): TGTGCCAGCAGCCTAGTCGAGGGTTGGCACACTGAAGCTTTCTTT. It encodes CASSLVEGWHTEAFF.

The sample holds a few counts of this clone. V is TRBV19 and J is TRBJ2-2; the D gene is possibly TRBD1 (5 bases). The V end lost 8 bases, the J end lost 6 bases, and 22 bases lay between the germline ends. Germline CDR1 is LNHDA and CDR2 is SQIVND (reference sequence). The CDR3 sequence is 16 residues long. CDR3 bases: TGTGCCAGTCGCCGCACTCTCCTACAGGAATCCGGGGAGCTGTTTTTT. This gives the protein CASRRTLLQESGELFF.

The chain carries TRBV5-4 and TRBJ2-2, with TRBD1 identical over 8 bases. J gave up 2 bases and V 4 bases, and 10 bases lay outside the gene matches. Per the germline V gene, CDR1 is SGHNT and CDR2 is YYREEE (reference sequence). CDR3 size: 17 residues. DNA of the CDR3: TGTGCCAGCAGCGGGCGGACAGGGTTGGATAACACCGGGGAGCTGTTTTTT. Amino acids: CASSGRTGLDNTGELFF.

The chain is built from TRBV2 and TRBJ2-2; a possible D gene is TRBD1 (6 bases). V was pared by 3 bases and J by 6 bases, with 23 bases between. The CDR3 has 18 amino acids. Germline V lookup: CDR1 SNHLY, CDR2 FYNNEI. The CDR3 here is CASSDSRNRDHRAGELFF. DNA for the CDR3: TGTGCCAGCAGTGATAGCCGGAACCGGGACCACAGGGCCGGGGAGCTGTTTTTT.